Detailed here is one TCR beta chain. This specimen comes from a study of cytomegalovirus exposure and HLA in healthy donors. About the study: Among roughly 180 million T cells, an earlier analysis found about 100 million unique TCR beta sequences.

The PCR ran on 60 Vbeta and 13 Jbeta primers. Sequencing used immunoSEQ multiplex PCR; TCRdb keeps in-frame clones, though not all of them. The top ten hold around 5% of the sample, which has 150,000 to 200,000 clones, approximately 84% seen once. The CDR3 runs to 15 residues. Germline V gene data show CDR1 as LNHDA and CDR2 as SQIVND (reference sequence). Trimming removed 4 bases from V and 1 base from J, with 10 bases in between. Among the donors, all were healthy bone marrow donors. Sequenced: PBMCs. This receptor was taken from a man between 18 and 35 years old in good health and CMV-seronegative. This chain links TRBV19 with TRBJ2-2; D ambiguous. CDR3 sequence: CASSSLGRNTGELFF. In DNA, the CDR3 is TGTGCCAGTAGTAGCCTCGGTCGGAACACCGGGGAGCTGTTTTTT.